The rows below give T cell receptor beta chains drawn from one sample of a study of graft-versus-host responses after intestinal transplantation. Assay: immunoSEQ multiplex PCR; the TCRdb copy retains only in-frame clones and omits some. The sample contains roughly 85,000 clones, approximately 90% of which appear only once. No cognate antigen is known for these TCRs. The sequencing here drew on unstimulated CD8+ T cells sorted from spleen or lymph node cells, taken before transplant. Receptor source: a human donor who was the organ donor for an intestinal transplant. The CDR3 runs from the conserved cysteine through the conserved F or W. The D gene is left open where the match is weak. Clone size appears in some rows only: once, few, many, or a class for an expanded clone.

TRBV5-1	TRBD1	TRBJ1-4	NA	TGCGCCAGCAGCGCCGGGACAGGGGGAGTAACTAATGAAAAACTGTTTTTT	CASSAGTGGVTNEKLFF
TRBV11-2	NA	TRBJ2-1	NA	TGTGCCAGCAGCTTAGTCTTTACAAGCTCCTACAATGAGCAGTTCTTC	CASSLVFTSSYNEQFF
TRBV7-8	TRBD2	TRBJ2-1	NA	TGTGCCAGCAGCTTAGCCTCACTAGCGGGAGGTTACAATGAGCAGTTCTTC	CASSLASLAGGYNEQFF
TRBV11-2	TRBD1	TRBJ2-1	NA	TGTGCCAGCAGCTTCGGGACAGGGGCTGACAATGAGCAGTTCTTC	CASSFGTGADNEQFF
TRBV19	NA	TRBJ2-1	NA	TGTGCCAGTAGCGTAGGGAATGACTACAATGAGCAGTTCTTC	CASSVGNDYNEQFF
TRBV9	NA	TRBJ2-7	NA	TGTGCCAGCAGCGGAGGGGGGCCGTCCTACGAGCAGTACTTC	CASSGGGPSYEQYF
TRBV12-5	NA	TRBJ1-1	NA	TGTGCTAGTGGTTTGGACAGGGAAGGGGGTCCTGAAGCTTTCTTT	CASGLDREGGPEAFF
TRBV7-3	NA	TRBJ2-5	once	TGTGCCAGCAGTCCTTCCGGACAGCAAGAGACCCAGTACTTC	CASSPSGQQETQYF
TRBV10-2	TRBD2	TRBJ2-1	few	TGCGCCAGCAGTGAGTCGTTCGGGGGAGGGTCCTACAATGAGCAGTTCTTC	CASSESFGGGSYNEQFF
TRBV29-1	TRBD1	TRBJ1-2	NA	TGCAGCGTACAGACAGGGATCTATGGCTACACCTTC	CSVQTGIYGYTF
TRBV11-2	TRBD2	TRBJ2-1	once	TGTGCCAGCGGGGGGGCCTACAATGAGCAGTTCTTC	CASGGAYNEQFF
TRBV27	NA	TRBJ2-1	NA	TGTGCCAGCATAAAGCGCGGGGGCCGGTCCTACAATGAGCAGTTCTTC	CASIKRGGRSYNEQFF
TRBV6-1	NA	TRBJ2-7	NA	TGTGCCAGCAGTGAACTCCTCTACGAGCAGTACTTC	CASSELLYEQYF
TRBV27	NA	TRBJ2-7	NA	TGTGCCAGCAGTTTAGGGGACGGCTACTACGAGCAGTACTTC	CASSLGDGYYEQYF
TRBV7-9	NA	TRBJ2-1	NA	TGTGCCAGCAGCCCCTTAGACGGGGGCTTTTCGTCCAATGAGCAGTTCTTC	CASSPLDGGFSSNEQFF
TRBV12-1	NA	TRBJ1-3	NA	TGTGCCAGCAGCCCTTGGTCGGGCGACACCATATATTTT	CASSPWSGDTIYF
TRBV7-9	TRBD1	TRBJ2-7	NA	TGTGCCAGCAGCTTCAGGGGGCCCTACGAGCAGTACTTC	CASSFRGPYEQYF
TRBV19	TRBD1	TRBJ1-2	NA	TGTGCCAGTAGTATTCTACAGGGGGACTATGGCTACACCTTC	CASSILQGDYGYTF
TRBV7-9	NA	TRBJ1-3	once	TGTGCCAGCAGCTTAGGGGGACTGATCTCTGGAAACACCATATATTTT	CASSLGGLISGNTIYF
TRBV9	TRBD2	TRBJ2-7	NA	TGTGCCAGCAGCGCAACCGGGACTAGCGGGAGTACGTCCTACGAGCAGTACTTC	CASSATGTSGSTSYEQYF
TRBV28	TRBD1	TRBJ2-7	NA	TGTGCCAGCAGTTTGACAGGGGGCTACGAGCAGTACTTC	CASSLTGGYEQYF
TRBV19	NA	TRBJ2-7	NA	TGTGCCAGTAGTATGGATGGGGACGAGCAGTACTTC	CASSMDGDEQYF
TRBV6-1	TRBD1	TRBJ2-7	NA	TGTGCCTTGTTAGGACAGGGGGCCTACGAGCAGTACTTC	CALLGQGAYEQYF
TRBV27	NA	TRBJ1-2	NA	TGTGCCAGCAGTCCCCGGGGACTCGATATGAACTATGGCTACACCTTC	CASSPRGLDMNYGYTF